This TCR beta chain was sequenced in a study of cytomegalovirus exposure and HLA in healthy donors. General study findings and limits: A cluster of highly shared sequence variants was likely a sequencing artifact. It was reported that TCR beta sequences correctly inferred the HLA-A and HLA-B alleles for most subjects.

The CDR3 runs to 18 residues. Germline V gives CDR1 WSHSY, CDR2 SAAADI. V trimming: 7 bases; J trimming: 4 bases; junction bases outside the gene matches: 15. PCR amplification relied on 60 Vbeta primers (plus 13 Jbeta primers). Sequenced by immunoSEQ multiplex PCR; TCRdb stores in-frame clones only, minus some. The table shows 250,000 to 350,000 clones, with roughly two thirds occurring only once. Turning to this clone: Its antigen remains unidentified.

This sequence was found in a female donor in good health and CMV-seronegative. The chain joins TRBV10-2 to TRBJ2-3, with 12 bases lining up with TRBD2. Sequencing input: PBMCs. CDR3: CASNLGTSGLAGSDTQYF. CDR3 coding DNA: TGCGCCAGCAATCTCGGCACATCCGGACTAGCGGGATCAGATACGCAGTATTTT.